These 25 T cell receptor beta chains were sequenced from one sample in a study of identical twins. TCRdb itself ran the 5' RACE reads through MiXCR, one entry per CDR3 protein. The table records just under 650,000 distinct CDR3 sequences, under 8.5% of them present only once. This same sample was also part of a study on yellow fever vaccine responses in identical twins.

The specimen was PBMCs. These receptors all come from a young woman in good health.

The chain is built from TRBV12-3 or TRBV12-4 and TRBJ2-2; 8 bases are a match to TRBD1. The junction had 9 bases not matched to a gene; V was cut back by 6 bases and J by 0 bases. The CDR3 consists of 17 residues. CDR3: CASSPDRGPSNTGELFF. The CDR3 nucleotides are TGTGCCAGCAGCCCCGACAGGGGACCCTCGAACACCGGGGAGCTGTTTTTT.

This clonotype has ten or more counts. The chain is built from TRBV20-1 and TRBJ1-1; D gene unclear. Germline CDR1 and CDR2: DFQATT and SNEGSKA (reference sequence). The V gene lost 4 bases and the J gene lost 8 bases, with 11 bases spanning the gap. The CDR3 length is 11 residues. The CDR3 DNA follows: TGCAGTGCTAAGCAACGGACGGAAGCTTTCTTT. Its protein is CSAKQRTEAFF.

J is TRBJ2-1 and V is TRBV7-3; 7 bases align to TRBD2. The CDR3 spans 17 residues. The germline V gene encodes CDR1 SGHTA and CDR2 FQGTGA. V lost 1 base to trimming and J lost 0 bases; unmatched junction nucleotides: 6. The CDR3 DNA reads TGTGCCAGCAGCTTAAATACGGGGGGAGCCTCCTACAATGAGCAGTTCTTC. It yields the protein CASSLNTGGASYNEQFF.

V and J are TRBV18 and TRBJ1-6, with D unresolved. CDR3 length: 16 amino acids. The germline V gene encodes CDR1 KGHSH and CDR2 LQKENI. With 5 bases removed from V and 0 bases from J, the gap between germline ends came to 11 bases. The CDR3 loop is CASSSQAVSYNSPLHF. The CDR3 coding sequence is TGTGCCAGCTCATCACAAGCGGTCTCCTATAATTCACCCCTCCACTTT. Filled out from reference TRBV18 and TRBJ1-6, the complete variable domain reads NAGVMQNPRHLVRRRGQEARLRCSPMKGHSHVYWYRQLPEEGLKFMVYLQKENIIDESGMPKERFSAEFPKEGPSILRIQQVVRGDSAAYFCASSSQAVSYNSPLHFGNGTRLTVT.

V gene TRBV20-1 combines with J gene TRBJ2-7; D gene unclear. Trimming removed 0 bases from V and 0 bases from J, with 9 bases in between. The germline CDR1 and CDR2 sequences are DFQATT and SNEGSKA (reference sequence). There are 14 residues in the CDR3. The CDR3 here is CSARDRGTSYEQYV. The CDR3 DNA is TGCAGTGCTAGAGATCGAGGAACCTCCTACGAGCAGTACGTC.

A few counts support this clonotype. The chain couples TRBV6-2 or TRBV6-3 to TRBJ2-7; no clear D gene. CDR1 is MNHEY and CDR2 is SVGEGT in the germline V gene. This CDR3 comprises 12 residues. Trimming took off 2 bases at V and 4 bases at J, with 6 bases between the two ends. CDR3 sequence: CASSYGFYEQYF. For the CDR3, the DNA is TGTGCCAGCAGTTACGGATTTTACGAGCAGTACTTC.

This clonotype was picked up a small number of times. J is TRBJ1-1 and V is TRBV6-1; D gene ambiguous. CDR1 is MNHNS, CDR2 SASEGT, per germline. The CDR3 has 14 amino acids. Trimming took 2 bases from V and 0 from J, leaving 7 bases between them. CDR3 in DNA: TGTGCCAGCAGTGAATCTGTTTTGAACACTGAAGCTTTCTTT. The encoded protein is CASSESVLNTEAFF.

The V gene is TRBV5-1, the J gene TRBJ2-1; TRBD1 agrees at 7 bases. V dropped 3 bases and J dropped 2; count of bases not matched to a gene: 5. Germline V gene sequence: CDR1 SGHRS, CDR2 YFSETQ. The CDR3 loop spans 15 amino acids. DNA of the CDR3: TGCGCCAGCAGCTCCCACGGACAGGCCTACAATGAGCAGTTCTTC. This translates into CASSSHGQAYNEQFF.

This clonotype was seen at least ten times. In nucleotides, the CDR3 is TGTGCCATCAGTGACTTTAGCCCGGCGAACACCGGGGAGCTGTTTTTT. As protein: CAISDFSPANTGELFF. The chain has TRBV10-3 and TRBJ2-2; no clear D. The V and J ends lost 3 bases and 0 bases respectively, with 11 bases between them. The CDR3 is made up of 16 amino acids. The germline CDR1 and CDR2 sequences are ENHRY and SYGVKD.

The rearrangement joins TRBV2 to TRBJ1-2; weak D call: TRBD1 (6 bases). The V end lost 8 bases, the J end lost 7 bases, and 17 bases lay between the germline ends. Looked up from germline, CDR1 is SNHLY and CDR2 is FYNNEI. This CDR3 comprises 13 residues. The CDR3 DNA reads TGTGCCAGCGGCGAACGGGCAGGGGCTGGCTACACCTTC. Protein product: CASGERAGAGYTF.

CDR3 protein: CATSGSSGQGPNIQYF. The CDR3 nucleotides read TGTGCCACCAGTGGAAGTTCGGGACAGGGGCCAAACATTCAGTACTTC. The gene calls are TRBV24-1 and TRBJ2-4; 10 bases are shared with TRBD1. CDR1 and CDR2 from the germline V gene are KGHDR and SFDVKD. V lost 5 bases, J lost 6 bases, and 9 bases stayed unmatched. CDR3 size: 16 residues.

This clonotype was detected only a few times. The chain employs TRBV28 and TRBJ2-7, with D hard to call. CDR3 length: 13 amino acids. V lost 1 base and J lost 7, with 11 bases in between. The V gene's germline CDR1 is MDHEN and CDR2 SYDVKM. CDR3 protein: CASSLSSEVEQYV. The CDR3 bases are TGTGCCAGCAGTTTATCTTCGGAAGTTGAGCAGTACGTC.

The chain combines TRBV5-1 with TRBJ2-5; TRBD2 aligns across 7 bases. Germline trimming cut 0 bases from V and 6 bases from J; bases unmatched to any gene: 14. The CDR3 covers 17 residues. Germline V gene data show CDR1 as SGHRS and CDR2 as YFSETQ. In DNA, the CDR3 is TGCGCCAGCAGCTTGGAACCTAGGACTAGGGGATCGAAGACCCAGTACTTC. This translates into CASSLEPRTRGSKTQYF. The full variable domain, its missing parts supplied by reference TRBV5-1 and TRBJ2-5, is KAGVTQTPRYLIKTRGQQVTLSCSPISGHRSVSWYQQTPGQGLQFLFEYFSETQRNKGNFPGRFSGRQFSNSRSEMNVSTLELGDSALYLCASSLEPRTRGSKTQYFGPGTRLLVL.

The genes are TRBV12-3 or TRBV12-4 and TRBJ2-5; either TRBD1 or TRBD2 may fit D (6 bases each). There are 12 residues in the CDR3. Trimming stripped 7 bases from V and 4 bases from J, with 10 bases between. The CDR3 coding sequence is TGTGCCAGCAACGAGGGGGGAGAGACCCAGTACTTC. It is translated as CASNEGGETQYF.

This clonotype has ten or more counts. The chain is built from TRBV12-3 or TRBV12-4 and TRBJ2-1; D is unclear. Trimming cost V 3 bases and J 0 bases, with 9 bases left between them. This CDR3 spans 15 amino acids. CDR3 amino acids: CASSFNLVSYNEQFF. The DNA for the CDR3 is TGTGCCAGCAGTTTCAATCTCGTCTCCTACAATGAGCAGTTCTTC.

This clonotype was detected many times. CDR3 in DNA: TGTGCCATCAGTGAGTCGACTAGTTTGGGAGAGCAGTTCTTC. This gives the protein CAISESTSLGEQFF. This sequence joins TRBV10-3 and TRBJ2-1, with D tentatively TRBD2 (6 bases). This CDR3 region has 14 residues. Per germline, CDR1 ENHRY and CDR2 SYGVKD. The V and J ends lost 0 bases and 10 bases respectively, with 13 bases between them.

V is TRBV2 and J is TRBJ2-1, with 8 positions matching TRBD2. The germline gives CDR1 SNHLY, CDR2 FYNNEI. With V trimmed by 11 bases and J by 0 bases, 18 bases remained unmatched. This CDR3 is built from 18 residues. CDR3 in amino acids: CAFPPRLAGPNSYNEQFF. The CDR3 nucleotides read TGTGCCTTCCCGCCTCGGCTAGCGGGCCCCAACTCCTACAATGAGCAGTTCTTC.

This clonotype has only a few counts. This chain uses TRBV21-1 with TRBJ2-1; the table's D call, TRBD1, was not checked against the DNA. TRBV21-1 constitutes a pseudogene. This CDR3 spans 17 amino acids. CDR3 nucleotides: TGTGCCAGCAGCAAAGAGCCCCTAATCCCTGTAGGCAATGAGCAGTTCTTC. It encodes CASSKEPLIPVGNEQFF.

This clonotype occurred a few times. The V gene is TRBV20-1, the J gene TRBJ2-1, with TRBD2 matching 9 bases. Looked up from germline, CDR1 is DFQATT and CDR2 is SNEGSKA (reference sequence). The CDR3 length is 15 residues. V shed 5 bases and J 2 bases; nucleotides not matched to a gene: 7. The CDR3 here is CSAPSGTSPYNEQFF. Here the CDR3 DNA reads TGCAGTGCTCCATCCGGGACTAGCCCCTACAATGAGCAGTTCTTC.

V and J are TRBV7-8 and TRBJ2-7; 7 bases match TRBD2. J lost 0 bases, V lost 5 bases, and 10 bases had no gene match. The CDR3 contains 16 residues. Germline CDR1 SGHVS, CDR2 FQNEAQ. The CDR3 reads CASSGHSGGSSYEQYF. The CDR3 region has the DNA TGTGCCAGCAGCGGACATTCCGGCGGGAGCTCCTACGAGCAGTACTTC.

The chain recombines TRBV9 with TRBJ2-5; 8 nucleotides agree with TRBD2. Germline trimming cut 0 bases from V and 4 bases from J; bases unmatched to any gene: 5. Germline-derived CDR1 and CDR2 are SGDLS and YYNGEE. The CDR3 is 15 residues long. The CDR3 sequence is CASSVDPGGPETQYF. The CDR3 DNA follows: TGTGCCAGCAGCGTAGATCCGGGAGGGCCAGAGACCCAGTACTTC. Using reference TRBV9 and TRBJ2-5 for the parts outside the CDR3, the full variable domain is DSGVTQTPKHLITATGQRVTLRCSPRSGDLSVYWYQQSLDQGLQFLIQYYNGEERAKGNILERFSAQQFPDLHSELNLSSLELGDSALYFCASSVDPGGPETQYFGPGTRLLVL.

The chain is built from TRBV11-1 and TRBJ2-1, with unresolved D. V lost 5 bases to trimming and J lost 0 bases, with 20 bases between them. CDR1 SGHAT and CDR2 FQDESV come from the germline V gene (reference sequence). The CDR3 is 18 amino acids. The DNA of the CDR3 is TGTGCCAGCAGCACTAATGGTCGAGGACGCGTCTCCTACAATGAGCAGTTCTTC. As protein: CASSTNGRGRVSYNEQFF.

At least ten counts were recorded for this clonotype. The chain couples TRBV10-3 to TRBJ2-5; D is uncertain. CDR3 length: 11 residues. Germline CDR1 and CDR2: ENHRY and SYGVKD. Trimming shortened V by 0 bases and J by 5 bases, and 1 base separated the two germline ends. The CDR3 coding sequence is TGTGCCATCAGTGAGTCGGAGACCCAGTACTTC. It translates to CAISESETQYF.

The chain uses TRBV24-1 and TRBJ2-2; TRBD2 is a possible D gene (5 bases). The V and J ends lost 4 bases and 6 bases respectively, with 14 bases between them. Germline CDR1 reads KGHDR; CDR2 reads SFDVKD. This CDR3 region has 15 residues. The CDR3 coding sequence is TGTGCCACCAGTGACGGGGTCTCTACCGCCGGGGAGCTGTTTTTT. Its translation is CATSDGVSTAGELFF.

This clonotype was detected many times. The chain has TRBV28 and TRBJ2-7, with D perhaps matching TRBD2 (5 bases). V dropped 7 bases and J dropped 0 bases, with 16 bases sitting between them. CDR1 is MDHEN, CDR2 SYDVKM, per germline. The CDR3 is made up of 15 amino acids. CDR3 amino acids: CASTRGGSYSYEQYF. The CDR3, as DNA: TGTGCCAGCACCCGTGGCGGGTCATACTCCTACGAGCAGTACTTC.